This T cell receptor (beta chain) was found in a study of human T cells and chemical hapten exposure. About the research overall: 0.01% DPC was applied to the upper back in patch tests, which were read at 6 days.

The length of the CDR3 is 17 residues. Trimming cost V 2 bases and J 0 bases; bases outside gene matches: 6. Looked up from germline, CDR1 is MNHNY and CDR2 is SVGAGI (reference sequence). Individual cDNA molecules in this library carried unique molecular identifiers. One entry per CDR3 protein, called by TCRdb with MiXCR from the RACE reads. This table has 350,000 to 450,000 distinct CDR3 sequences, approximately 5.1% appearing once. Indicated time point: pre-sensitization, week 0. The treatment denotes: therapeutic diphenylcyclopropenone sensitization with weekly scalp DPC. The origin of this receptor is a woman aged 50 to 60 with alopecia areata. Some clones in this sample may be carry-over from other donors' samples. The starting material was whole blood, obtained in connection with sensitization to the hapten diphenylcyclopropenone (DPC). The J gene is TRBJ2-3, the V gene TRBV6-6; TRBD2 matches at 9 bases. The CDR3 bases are TGTGCCAGCAGTTACACTAGCGGGCCCTCTAGCACAGATACGCAGTATTTT. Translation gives CASSYTSGPSSTDTQYF.